The present TCR beta chain was sequenced within a study of blood T cells in healthy people across ages. Trimming removed 0 bases at V and 7 bases at J, with 18 bases between. The CDR3 spans 16 residues. The germline CDR1 and CDR2 sequences are MGHRA and YSYEKL. A sample-barcoded 5' primer and a J-beta primer mix were used in a second PCR of about 7 to 12 cycles. TCRdb recomputed calls from the 5' RACE reads with MiXCR, one row per CDR3 protein. The table shows 1.5 million to 2 million distinct CDR3 sequences, with under 30% occurring only once. A few counts support this clonotype. The sample consisted of blood. The sequence was collected from a woman aged 25 to 39 in good health. V usage is TRBV4-1 and J usage is TRBJ1-2; possibly TRBD1 for D (5 bases). The CDR3 sequence: CASSQDVVQGRIGYTF. CDR3 in DNA: TGCGCCAGCAGCCAAGATGTTGTCCAGGGTCGTATTGGCTACACCTTC.